The T cell receptor beta chain under discussion was sequenced for a study of blood T cell repertoires in COVID-19. Study as a whole: The analysed material was cDNA or gDNA that came from T cells, B-cell-depleted T cells, or PBMCs.

Method: immunoSEQ multiplex PCR; TCRdb's copy keeps in-frame clones and lacks some. The table shows about 140,000 clones, with more than 85% occurring only once. The V and J ends lost 4 bases and 2 bases respectively, with 12 bases between them. Germline values: CDR1 MGHRA, CDR2 YSYEKL. The CDR3 is 14 amino acids. The sample was peripheral blood. J is TRBJ2-7 and V is TRBV4-1; the D gene is possibly TRBD2 (6 bases). This clonotype was sampled from a human donor in a cohort sampled during active COVID-19. The CDR3 DNA follows: TGCGCCAGCAGCCCGCCGGGAGTTGCCTACGAGCAGTACTTC. Protein: CASSPPGVAYEQYF.